Listed here are 5 T cell receptor beta chains from one sample, sequenced in a study of T cells in Graves' hyperthyroidism and ophthalmopathy. RNA transcripts served as the template for amplifying TCR beta CDR3 regions. An initial round of RT-PCR targeting the TCR CDR3 relied on the HTBI primer set. TCRdb re-derived calls from the multiplex PCR reads in MiXCR, one entry per CDR3 protein. The profile shows 700,000 to 850,000 distinct CDR3 sequences, roughly a third of them singletons. Sequencing input: blood. The receptors shown here come from a woman between 40 and 50 years old with Graves' hyperthyroidism.

In regard to this clonotype: The junction departs from germline at one end; a sequencing error may be responsible. The chain links TRBV24-1 to TRBJ1-1; D uncertain. The CDR3 loop spans 15 amino acids. CDR1 is KGHDR and CDR2 is SFDVKD in the germline V gene. For the CDR3, the DNA is TGTGCCACCAGTGATGCTGGGCTCCCTGGCGCTGAAGCTTCCTTT. It encodes CATSDAGLPGAEASF.

The rearrangement links TRBV13 to TRBJ2-7; D may be TRBD1 or TRBD2 (5 bases each). This CDR3 comprises 15 residues. Trimming stripped 5 bases from V and 4 bases from J, with 18 bases between. Looked up from germline, CDR1 is PRHDT and CDR2 is FYEKMQ (reference sequence). The CDR3 reads CASSRTGTEHYEQYF. CDR3 DNA: TGTGCCAGCAGCCGCACCGGGACCGAACATTACGAGCAGTACTTC.

The sample holds a few counts of this clonotype. CDR3 protein: CASSLGGFSGNTIYF. In DNA form, the CDR3 reads TGTGCCAGCAGTCTAGGAGGCTTCTCTGGAAACACCATATATTTT. The rearrangement links TRBV12-3 or TRBV12-4 to TRBJ1-3; D unclear. There are 15 residues in the CDR3. Trimming removed 5 bases at V and 0 bases at J, with 11 bases between.

This clonotype came up a few times. The CDR3 coding sequence is TGTGCCAGCAGTGAAGCGAGCGGCTACGAGCAGTACTTC. It encodes CASSEASGYEQYF. The rearrangement joins TRBV7-8 to TRBJ2-7; D perhaps matches TRBD2 (5 bases). This CDR3 contains 13 residues. Trimming pared 6 bases from V and 3 bases from J, leaving 12 bases between. The germline CDR1 and CDR2 sequences are SGHVS and FQNEAQ.

This clonotype was seen at least ten times. This sequence joins TRBV10-1 and TRBJ2-5, with D perhaps TRBD1 or TRBD2 (5 bases each). V lost 5 bases, J lost 5 bases, and 18 bases lay in between. CDR3 length: 15 residues. In germline, CDR1 is WNHNN, CDR2 SYGVQD (reference sequence). Here the CDR3 DNA reads TGCGCCAGCAGTACCCCGGGACCAGAGGGGGAGACCCAGTACTTC. Amino acid sequence: CASSTPGPEGETQYF.